A single sample gave rise to the 13 T cell receptor beta chains below, sequenced in a study of response to subunit inactivated influenza vaccine. In TCRdb, the RT-PCR reads were re-called with MiXCR into one record per CDR3 protein. The sample includes fewer than 700,000 distinct CDR3 sequences, 10% to 15% of them seen just once. The source material was PBMCs from blood, sampled about 40 days after vaccination. These receptors all stem from a man aged 50-60 years who received an inactivated influenza vaccine.

The chain couples TRBV20-1 to TRBJ2-1, with no clear D. Trimming stripped 0 bases from V and 7 bases from J, with 10 bases between. Germline lookup yields CDR1 DFQATT and CDR2 SNEGSKA (reference sequence). This CDR3 has 13 residues. CDR3 sequence (DNA): TGCAGTGCTAGAGATCGTCGAGCTAATGAGCAGTTCTTC. Translated, it gives CSARDRRANEQFF.

This clonotype has a count of ten or more. J is TRBJ2-2 and V is TRBV20-1; D not certain. The CDR3 loop spans 12 amino acids. V was trimmed by 3 bases and J by 4 bases, leaving 6 bases between them. Germline assignment: CDR1 DFQATT and CDR2 SNEGSKA (reference sequence). CDR3: CSASSTTGELFF. CDR3 in DNA: TGCAGTGCTAGTAGCACCACCGGGGAGCTGTTTTTT.

The chain recombines TRBV20-1 with TRBJ2-3; D may be TRBD2 (5 bases). This CDR3 contains 14 residues. V was shortened by 5 bases and J by 0 bases, with 12 bases between the two germline ends. CDR1 and CDR2 from the germline V gene are DFQATT and SNEGSKA (reference sequence). The CDR3 is CSASLVFSTDTQYF. The DNA for the CDR3 is TGCAGTGCTTCACTAGTGTTTAGCACAGATACGCAGTATTTT.

This clonotype was detected only a few times. The J gene is TRBJ2-1, the V gene TRBV4-1; the match to TRBD2 covers 9 bases. In germline, CDR1 is MGHRA, CDR2 YSYEKL. V gave up 4 bases and J gave up 5 bases; unmatched junction bases: 12. This CDR3 comprises 17 residues. This CDR3 is CASSRTERSSGDNEQFF. CDR3 sequence (DNA): TGCGCCAGCAGCCGGACCGAACGTTCTAGCGGGGACAATGAGCAGTTCTTC.

The sample holds a few counts of this clonotype. The chain is built from TRBV20-1 and TRBJ2-3; D is unresolved. This CDR3 contains 12 residues. The V end was cut by 0 bases, the J end by 6 bases, with 7 bases between. Germline V gene sequence: CDR1 DFQATT, CDR2 SNEGSKA (reference sequence). The CDR3 loop reads CSARDRRDTQYF. DNA of the CDR3: TGCAGTGCTAGAGATCGGCGGGATACGCAGTATTTT.

This clonotype was seen a handful of times. V and J are TRBV20-1 and TRBJ2-3; TRBD2 is a possible D gene (6 bases). Germline V gene sequence: CDR1 DFQATT, CDR2 SNEGSKA (reference sequence). CDR3 length: 15 residues. The V and J ends lost 3 bases and 2 bases respectively, with 15 bases between them. This chain's CDR3 is CSARWRGIDTDTQYF. CDR3 coding DNA: TGCAGTGCTAGGTGGCGGGGTATAGACACAGATACGCAGTATTTT.

The DNA for the CDR3 is TGTGCCAGCAGCCGGGACACAAGCCCTATTTACGGGGAGCTGTTTTTT. Translating it yields CASSRDTSPIYGELFF. This sequence joins TRBV12-3 or TRBV12-4 and TRBJ2-2; TRBD1 is a possible D gene (6 bases). Trimming pared 6 bases from V and 7 bases from J, leaving 21 bases between. This CDR3 region has 16 residues.

The sample holds a few counts of this clonotype. A read error may explain this, as a much larger clone is one base away. This rearrangement joins TRBV7-9 to TRBJ1-2, with 7 bases identical to TRBD1. The CDR3 spans 12 residues. From germline, CDR1 is SEHNR and CDR2 FQNEAQ (reference sequence). V was clipped by 5 bases and J by 8 bases; unmatched bases: 5. The CDR3 sequence is CASSPQGLGYTF. The CDR3 DNA reads TGTGCCAGCAGCCCACAGGGGCTCGGCTACACCTTC.

The V gene is TRBV24-1, the J gene TRBJ2-6; maybe TRBD2 (5 bases). V lost 3 bases, J lost 3 bases, and 8 bases lay in between. This CDR3 has 15 residues. In germline, CDR1 is KGHDR, CDR2 SFDVKD. CDR3 sequence: CATSDGLFGANVLTF. CDR3 bases: TGTGCCACCAGTGATGGACTCTTTGGGGCCAACGTCCTGACTTTC.

In its sample, this clonotype was seen a few times. The V and J genes are TRBV12-3 or TRBV12-4 and TRBJ2-7, with D tentatively TRBD1 (6 bases). The CDR3 covers 13 residues. With 1 base removed from V and 3 bases from J, the gap between germline ends came to 7 bases. CDR3 nucleotides: TGTGCCAGCAGTTTAGGGGACATCTACGAGCAGTACTTC. This codes for CASSLGDIYEQYF.

The rearrangement joins TRBV28 to TRBJ2-7; 9 nucleotides agree with TRBD2. The CDR3 has 15 amino acids. Unmatched junction bases numbered 7, after V lost 6 bases and J lost 1 base. The V gene's germline CDR1 is MDHEN and CDR2 SYDVKM. The CDR3, as DNA: TGTGCCAGCAGCGACCCCGGACTAGCGTCCTACGAGCAGTACTTC. This translates into CASSDPGLASYEQYF. Together with reference TRBV28 and TRBJ2-7, the CDR3 gives the full variable domain: DVKVTQSSRYLVKRTGEKVFLECVQDMDHENMFWYRQDPGLGLRLIYFSYDVKMKEKGDIPEGYSVSREKKERFSLILESASTNQTSMYLCASSDPGLASYEQYFGPGTRLTVT.

In its sample, this clonotype was seen a few times. The gene calls are TRBV7-9 and TRBJ1-4, with D tentatively TRBD1 (6 bases). The CDR3 has 14 residues. Trimming cost V 2 bases and J 6 bases, with 10 bases left between them. Germline loops: CDR1 SEHNR, CDR2 FQNEAQ (reference sequence). CDR3 coding DNA: TGTGCCAGCAGCTTAACAGGGCTTGATGAAAAACTGTTTTTT. Translating it yields CASSLTGLDEKLFF.

This sequence joins TRBV28 and TRBJ2-1; TRBD2 aligns across 8 bases. V was pared by 6 bases and J by 6 bases, with 7 bases of the junction left unmatched. The CDR3 consists of 14 residues. Germline loops: CDR1 MDHEN, CDR2 SYDVKM. As DNA, the CDR3 is TGTGCCAGCAGCCTGACTAGCGCCGGCAATGAGCAGTTCTTC. Protein product: CASSLTSAGNEQFF.